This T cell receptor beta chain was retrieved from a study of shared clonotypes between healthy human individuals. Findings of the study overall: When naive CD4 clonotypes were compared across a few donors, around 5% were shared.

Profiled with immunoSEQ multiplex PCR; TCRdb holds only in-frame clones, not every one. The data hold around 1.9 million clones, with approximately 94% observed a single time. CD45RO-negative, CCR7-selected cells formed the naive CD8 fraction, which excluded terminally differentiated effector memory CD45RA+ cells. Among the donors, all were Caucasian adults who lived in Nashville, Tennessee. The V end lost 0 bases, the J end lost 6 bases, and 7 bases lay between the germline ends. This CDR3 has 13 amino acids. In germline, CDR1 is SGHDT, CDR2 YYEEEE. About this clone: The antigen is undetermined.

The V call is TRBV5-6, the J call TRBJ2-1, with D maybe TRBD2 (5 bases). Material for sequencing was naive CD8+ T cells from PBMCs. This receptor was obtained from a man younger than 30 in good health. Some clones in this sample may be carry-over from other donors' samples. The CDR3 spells CASSLAEGNEQFF. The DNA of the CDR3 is TGTGCCAGCAGCTTGGCCGAGGGCAATGAGCAGTTCTTC.